This is a list of T cell receptor beta chains from one sample in a study of identical twins. Via MiXCR, TCRdb re-called the 5' RACE reads, giving one row per CDR3 protein. Among 700,000 or so distinct CDR3 sequences, 8.6% were seen once, and the ten largest hold approximately 0.96%. These data are also associated with another study on yellow fever vaccine responses in identical twins.

Sample: PBMCs. The receptor source for this set is a woman between 18 and 29 years old in good health. Each CDR3 is given with its conserved first and last residue. D genes are given only for firm matches. Where a row states a size, it is once, few, many or the class of an expanded clone; other rows omit it.

TRBD2,few,TRBV15,TRBJ2-5,CATSVGTSGAQYQETQYF,TGTGCCACCAGCGTCGGGACTAGCGGGGCCCAATATCAAGAGACCCAGTACTTC
.,.,TRBV6-2/TRBV6-3,TRBJ2-6,CASTPFSGANVLTF,TGTGCCAGCACCCCCTTCTCTGGGGCCAACGTCCTGACTTTC
TRBD2,many,TRBV12-3/TRBV12-4,TRBJ2-1,CASSLAGAGNEQFF,TGTGCCAGCAGTTTAGCGGGAGCGGGAAATGAGCAGTTCTTC
.,many,TRBV11-3,TRBJ2-7,CASSLGDPYEQYF,TGTGCCAGCAGCTTAGGGGATCCCTACGAGCAGTACTTC
TRBD1,many,TRBV12-3/TRBV12-4,TRBJ1-4,CASSLAGTANEKLFF,TGTGCCAGCAGTTTAGCCGGGACAGCTAATGAAAAACTGTTTTTT
.,many,TRBV6-2/TRBV6-3,TRBJ2-1,CASSYQTSKFF,TGTGCCAGCAGTTACCAGACTAGTAAGTTCTTC
.,few,TRBV3-1,TRBJ2-7,CASSQDRAGDYEQYF,TGTGCCAGCAGCCAAGATCGGGCAGGCGATTACGAGCAGTACTTC
.,.,TRBV20-1,TRBJ1-1,CSARDPSTGQNTEAFF,TGCAGTGCTAGAGATCCCTCGACAGGCCAGAACACCGAAGCTTTCTTT
.,few,TRBV18,TRBJ1-4,CASSSLWGEKLFF,TGTGCCAGCTCGTCACTGTGGGGCGAAAAACTGTTTTTT
.,.,TRBV28,TRBJ2-7,CASSKEIEQYF,TGTGCCAGCAGTAAGGAGATCGAGCAGTACTTC
.,few,TRBV7-9,TRBJ1-1,CASSAGTGHQNTEAFF,TGTGCCAGCAGCGCAGGAACGGGACACCAGAACACTGAAGCTTTCTTT
.,many,TRBV4-3,TRBJ2-5,CASSLGTVEGETQYF,TGCGCCAGCAGCCTGGGGACGGTGGAGGGAGAGACCCAGTACTTC
.,few,TRBV20-1,TRBJ2-3,CSARRPGVTSTDTQYF,TGCAGTGCTAGACGCCCGGGGGTGACTAGCACAGATACGCAGTATTTT
TRBD2,few,TRBV7-9,TRBJ2-7,CASSPTGLADEQYF,TGTGCCAGCAGCCCTACGGGACTAGCCGACGAGCAGTACTTC
.,many,TRBV5-1,TRBJ1-4,CASSFGPVQNEKLFF,TGCGCCAGCAGCTTCGGTCCAGTTCAGAATGAAAAACTGTTTTTT
TRBD1,few,TRBV18,TRBJ2-7,CASSQWDSGDEQYF,TGTGCCAGCTCACAGTGGGACAGCGGCGACGAGCAGTACTTC
.,.,TRBV4-1,TRBJ1-1,CASSQDHTNTEAFF,TGCGCCAGCAGCCAAGATCACACGAACACTGAAGCTTTCTTT
.,few,TRBV25-1,TRBJ2-3,CASSERGFRGDTQYF,TGTGCCAGCAGTGAAAGAGGGTTTAGGGGGGATACGCAGTATTTT
.,few,TRBV20-1,TRBJ2-1,CSAKEGGTRFNEQFF,TGCAGTGCCAAAGAGGGCGGGACCCGTTTCAATGAGCAGTTCTTC
.,.,TRBV6-2/TRBV6-3,TRBJ2-1,CASSYMTLNEQFF,TGTGCCAGCAGTTACATGACTTTGAATGAGCAGTTCTTC
.,few,TRBV11-2,TRBJ2-4,CASTTSFFGLAKNIQYF,TGTGCCAGCACCACTAGCTTCTTCGGGCTAGCCAAAAACATTCAGTACTTC
TRBD1,many,TRBV7-3,TRBJ2-3,CASSSTGSTDTQYF,TGTGCCAGCAGCTCGACAGGGAGCACAGATACGCAGTATTTT
.,few,TRBV12-3/TRBV12-4,TRBJ1-1,CASSPRAGEYGGTEAFF,TGTGCCAGCAGCCCCAGGGCAGGGGAGTATGGTGGCACTGAAGCTTTCTTT
.,.,TRBV4-3,TRBJ2-3,CASGVGPTDTQYF,TGCGCCAGCGGCGTCGGACCCACAGATACGCAGTATTTT
TRBD2,.,TRBV20-1,TRBJ2-1,CSARDPREADNEQFF,TGCAGTGCTAGAGATCCGCGGGAGGCGGACAATGAGCAGTTCTTC
.,few,TRBV13,TRBJ2-7,CASSLGLRGGYEQYF,TGTGCCAGCAGCTTAGGCCTAAGGGGGGGCTACGAGCAGTACTTC
TRBD1,few,TRBV6-5,TRBJ2-7,CASSYAGTGDAGTYEQYF,TGTGCCAGCAGTTATGCCGGGACAGGGGACGCGGGTACCTACGAGCAGTACTTC
.,.,TRBV4-1,TRBJ2-7,CASSQGRPYEQYF,TGCGCCAGCAGCCAAGGACGACCCTACGAGCAGTACTTC
TRBD1,many,TRBV12-3/TRBV12-4,TRBJ1-1,CASSLDGTGDTEAFF,TGTGCCAGCAGTTTAGACGGGACAGGGGACACTGAAGCTTTCTTT
.,.,TRBV20-1,TRBJ1-3,CSATPLEARNTIYF,TGCAGTGCGACCCCCTTGGAGGCTAGAAACACCATATATTTT
.,few,TRBV20-1,TRBJ2-3,CSASVAVRDTQYF,TGCAGTGCTAGTGTAGCGGTTCGGGATACGCAGTATTTT
.,many,TRBV7-9,TRBJ1-1,CASSTPPVNTEAFF,TGTGCCAGCAGCACCCCGCCGGTGAACACTGAAGCTTTCTTT
.,few,TRBV5-1,TRBJ2-1,CASSLATGGRSYNEQFF,TGCGCCAGCAGCTTGGCCACGGGGGGCAGGTCCTACAATGAGCAGTTCTTC
.,many,TRBV7-9,TRBJ2-7,CASSSGWAGPYEQYF,TGTGCCAGCAGCTCAGGGTGGGCAGGGCCCTACGAGCAGTACTTC
TRBD2,.,TRBV4-3,TRBJ2-2,CASSTRTSGFTGELFF,TGCGCCAGCAGCACCCGGACTAGCGGGTTCACCGGGGAGCTGTTTTTT
TRBD2,few,TRBV29-1,TRBJ2-1,CSVAERAGREQFF,TGCAGCGTTGCAGAGAGAGCGGGGCGGGAGCAGTTCTTC
TRBD1,many,TRBV29-1,TRBJ2-1,CSVDLDRAGNEQFF,TGCAGCGTCGACCTGGACAGGGCGGGCAATGAGCAGTTCTTC
.,.,TRBV20-1,TRBJ2-5,CSAPIVGGETQYF,TGCAGTGCCCCAATCGTAGGGGGGGAGACCCAGTACTTC
TRBD1,.,TRBV6-5,TRBJ2-7,CASSYSPGGYEQYF,TGTGCCAGCAGTTACAGTCCAGGGGGCTACGAGCAGTACTTC
.,few,TRBV24-1,TRBJ2-1,CATSDLQGPLLAEQFF,TGTGCCACCAGTGATTTGCAAGGCCCCCTCCTTGCTGAGCAGTTCTTC
TRBD1,.,TRBV5-1,TRBJ2-3,CASSIDRAPTDTQYF,TGCGCCAGCAGCATCGACAGGGCCCCCACAGATACGCAGTATTTT
.,many,TRBV29-1,TRBJ2-5,CSVEDAQNPQETQYF,TGCAGCGTTGAAGATGCGCAGAACCCGCAAGAGACCCAGTACTTC
.,many,TRBV9,TRBJ2-5,CASARGGGGPKQETQYF,TGTGCCAGCGCCAGAGGGGGTGGCGGACCAAAACAAGAGACCCAGTACTTC
TRBD2,.,TRBV7-6,TRBJ2-5,CASSLGPLAGGQETQYF,TGTGCCAGCAGCTTAGGACCCCTAGCGGGGGGACAAGAGACCCAGTACTTC
.,many,TRBV3-1,TRBJ2-5,CASSSRATETQYF,TGTGCCAGCAGCTCCAGAGCGACAGAGACCCAGTACTTC